A single sample is the source of the 3 T cell receptor beta chains below, sequenced in a study of blood T cell repertoires in COVID-19. Libraries were prepared by immunoSEQ multiplex PCR; TCRdb keeps only in-frame clonotypes and omits some of them. The sample lists roughly 200,000 clones, around 84% occurring once. The sequencing sample was made of peripheral blood. Every receptor here comes from a woman older than 75 with COVID-19, enrolled during active disease.

The rearrangement joins TRBV5-1 to TRBJ2-1; perhaps TRBD2 as D (5 bases). V dropped 5 bases and J dropped 8 bases, with 11 bases sitting between them. Germline V gene data show CDR1 as SGHRS and CDR2 as YFSETQ. The CDR3 covers 12 residues. CDR3 region: CASSSPGDEQFF. DNA for the CDR3: TGCGCCAGCAGTTCACCCGGGGATGAGCAGTTCTTC.

The chain has TRBV12-3 or TRBV12-4 and TRBJ2-3; 7 bases align to TRBD1. This CDR3 contains 13 residues. J was trimmed by 3 bases and V by 6 bases; bases with no gene match: 3. CDR3 sequence reads: CASRIQGTDTQYF. The CDR3 DNA is TGTGCCAGCAGGATACAGGGGACAGATACGCAGTATTTT.

The gene calls are TRBV10-3 and TRBJ1-6; 7 bases line up with TRBD1. Germline V gene sequence: CDR1 ENHRY, CDR2 SYGVKD. The CDR3 length is 15 residues. With 3 bases clipped from V and 7 bases from J, the junction kept 6 bases outside the gene matches. The CDR3 loop reads CAISDPGQSNSPLHF. The CDR3 nucleotides are TGTGCCATCAGTGATCCGGGACAGTCAAATTCACCCCTCCACTTT.